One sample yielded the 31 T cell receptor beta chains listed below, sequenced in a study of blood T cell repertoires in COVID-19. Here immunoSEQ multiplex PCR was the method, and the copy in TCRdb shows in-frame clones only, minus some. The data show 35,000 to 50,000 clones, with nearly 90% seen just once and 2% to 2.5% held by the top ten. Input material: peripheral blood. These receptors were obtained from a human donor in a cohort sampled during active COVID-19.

CDR3 nucleotide sequence: TGTGCCAGCAGCGGACCCGGACAGGGGGCGAACCAGCCCCAGCATTTT. Protein: CASSGPGQGANQPQHF. The chain carries TRBV7-9 and TRBJ1-5, with 11 bases lining up with TRBD1. With V trimmed by 5 bases and J by 7 bases, 10 bases remained unmatched. Germline V gene data show CDR1 as SEHNR and CDR2 as FQNEAQ (reference sequence). The CDR3 is made up of 16 amino acids. The whole variable domain, filled in from reference TRBV7-9 and TRBJ1-5, reads DTGVSQNPRHKITKRGQNVTFRCDPISEHNRLYWYRQTLGQGPEFLTYFQNEAQLEKSRLLSDRFSAERPKGSFSTLEIQRTEQGDSAMYLCASSGPGQGANQPQHFGDGTRLSIL.

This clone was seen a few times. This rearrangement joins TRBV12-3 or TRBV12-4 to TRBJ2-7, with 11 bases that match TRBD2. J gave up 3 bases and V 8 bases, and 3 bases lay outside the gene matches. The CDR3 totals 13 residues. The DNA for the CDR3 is TGTGCCAGCCGACTAGCGGGGAGCTACGAGCAGTACTTC. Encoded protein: CASRLAGSYEQYF.

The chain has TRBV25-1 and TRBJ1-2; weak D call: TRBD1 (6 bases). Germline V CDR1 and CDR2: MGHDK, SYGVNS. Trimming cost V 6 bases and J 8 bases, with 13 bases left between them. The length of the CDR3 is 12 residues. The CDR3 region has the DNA TGTGCCAGCAGGACAGGTTCTTGGGGCTACACCTTC. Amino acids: CASRTGSWGYTF.

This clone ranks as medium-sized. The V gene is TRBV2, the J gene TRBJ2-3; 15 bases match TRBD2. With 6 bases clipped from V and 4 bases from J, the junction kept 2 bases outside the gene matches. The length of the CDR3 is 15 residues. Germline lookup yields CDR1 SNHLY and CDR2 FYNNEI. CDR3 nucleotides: TGTGCCAGCAGGGGACTAGCGGGGGGAGCAGATACGCAGTATTTT. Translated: CASRGLAGGADTQYF.

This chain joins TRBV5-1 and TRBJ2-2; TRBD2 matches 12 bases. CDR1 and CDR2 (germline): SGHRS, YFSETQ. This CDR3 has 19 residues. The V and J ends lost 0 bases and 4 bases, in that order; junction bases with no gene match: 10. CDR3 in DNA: TGCGCCAGCAGCTTGGTTCGGCTAGCGGGGGGGCCGGGCACCGGGGAGCTGTTTTTT. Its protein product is CASSLVRLAGGPGTGELFF.

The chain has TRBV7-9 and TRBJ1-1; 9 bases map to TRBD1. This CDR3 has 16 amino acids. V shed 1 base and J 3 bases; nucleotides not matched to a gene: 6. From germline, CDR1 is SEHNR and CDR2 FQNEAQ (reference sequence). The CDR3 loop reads CASSLVGNRGHTEAFF. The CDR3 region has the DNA TGTGCCAGCAGCTTAGTAGGCAACAGGGGGCACACTGAAGCTTTCTTT.

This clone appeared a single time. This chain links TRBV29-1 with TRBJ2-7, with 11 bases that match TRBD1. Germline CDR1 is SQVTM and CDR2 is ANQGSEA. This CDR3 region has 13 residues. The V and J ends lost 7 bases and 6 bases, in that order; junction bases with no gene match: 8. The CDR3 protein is CSAGTGTGGEQYF. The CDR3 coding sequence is TGCAGCGCGGGAACCGGGACAGGGGGCGAGCAGTACTTC.

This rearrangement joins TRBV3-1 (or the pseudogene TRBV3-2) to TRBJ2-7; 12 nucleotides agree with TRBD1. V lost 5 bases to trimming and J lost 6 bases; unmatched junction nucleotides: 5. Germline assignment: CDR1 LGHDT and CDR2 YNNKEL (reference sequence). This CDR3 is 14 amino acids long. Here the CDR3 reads CASSTGTGGGEQYF. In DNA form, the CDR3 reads TGTGCCAGCAGCACGGGGACAGGGGGCGGCGAGCAGTACTTC.

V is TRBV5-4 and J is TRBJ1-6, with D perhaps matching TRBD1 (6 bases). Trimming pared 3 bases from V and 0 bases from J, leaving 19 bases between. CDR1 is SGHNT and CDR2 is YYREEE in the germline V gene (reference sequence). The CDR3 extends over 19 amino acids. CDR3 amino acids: CASSWAGGPYSSYNSPLHF. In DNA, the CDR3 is TGTGCCAGCAGCTGGGCGGGGGGCCCGTATAGCTCCTATAATTCACCCCTCCACTTT.

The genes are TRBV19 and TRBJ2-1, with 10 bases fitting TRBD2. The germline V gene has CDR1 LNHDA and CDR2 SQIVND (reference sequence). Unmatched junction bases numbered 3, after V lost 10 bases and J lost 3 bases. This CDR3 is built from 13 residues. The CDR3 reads CATSGGVYNEQFF. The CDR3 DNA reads TGTGCCACTAGCGGGGGTGTCTACAATGAGCAGTTCTTC.

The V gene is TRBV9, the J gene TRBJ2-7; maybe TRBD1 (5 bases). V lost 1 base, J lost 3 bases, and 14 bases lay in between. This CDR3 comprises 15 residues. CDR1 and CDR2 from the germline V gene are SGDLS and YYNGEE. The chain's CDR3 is CASSVSAQDLYEQYF. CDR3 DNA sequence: TGTGCCAGCAGCGTATCTGCACAGGACCTCTACGAGCAGTACTTC.

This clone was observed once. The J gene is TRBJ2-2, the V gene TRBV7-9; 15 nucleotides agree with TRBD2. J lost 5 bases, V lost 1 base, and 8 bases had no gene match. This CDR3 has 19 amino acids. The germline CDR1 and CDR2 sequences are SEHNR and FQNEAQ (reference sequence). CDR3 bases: TGTGCCAGCAGCTTAGTTCCCGGGACTAGCGGGGGGAGAACCGGGGAGCTGTTTTTT. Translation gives CASSLVPGTSGGRTGELFF.

The CDR3 nucleotides read TGTGCCTGGAGTCCGCAGGCGACCACTGAAGCTTTCTTT. It codes for CAWSPQATTEAFF. The genes are TRBV30 and TRBJ1-1; D not resolved. Trimming removed 2 bases from V and 4 bases from J, with 11 bases in between. This CDR3 contains 13 residues. Germline lookup yields CDR1 GTSNPN and CDR2 SVGIG (reference sequence).

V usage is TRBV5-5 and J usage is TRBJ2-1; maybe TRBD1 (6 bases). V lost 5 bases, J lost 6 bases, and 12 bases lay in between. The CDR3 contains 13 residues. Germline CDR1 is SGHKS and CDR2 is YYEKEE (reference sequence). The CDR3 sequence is CASRQTGSNEQFF. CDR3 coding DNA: TGTGCCAGCAGACAAACAGGGTCCAATGAGCAGTTCTTC.

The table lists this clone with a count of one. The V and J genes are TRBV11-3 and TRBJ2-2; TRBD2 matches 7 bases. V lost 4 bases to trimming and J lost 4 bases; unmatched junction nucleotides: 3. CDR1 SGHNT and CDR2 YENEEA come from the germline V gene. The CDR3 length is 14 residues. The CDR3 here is CASSSGLPTGELFF. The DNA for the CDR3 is TGTGCCAGCAGCTCGGGACTACCCACCGGGGAGCTGTTTTTT.

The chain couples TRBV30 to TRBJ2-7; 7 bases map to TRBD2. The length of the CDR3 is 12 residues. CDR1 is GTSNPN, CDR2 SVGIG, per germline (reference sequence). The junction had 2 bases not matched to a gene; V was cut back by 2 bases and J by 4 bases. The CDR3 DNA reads TGTGCCTGGAGTTTGGGAGGGTACGAGCAGTACTTC. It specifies CAWSLGGYEQYF. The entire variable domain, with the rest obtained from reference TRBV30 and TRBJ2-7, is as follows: SQTIHQWPATLVQPVGSPLSLECTVEGTSNPNLYWYRQAAGRGLQLLFYSVGIGQISSEVPQNLSASRPQDRQFILSSKKLLLSDSGFYLCAWSLGGYEQYFGPGTRLTVT.

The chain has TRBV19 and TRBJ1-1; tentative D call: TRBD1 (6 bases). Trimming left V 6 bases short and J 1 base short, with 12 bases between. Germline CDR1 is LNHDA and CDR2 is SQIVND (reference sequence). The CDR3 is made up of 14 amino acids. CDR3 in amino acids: CASRPTGGNTEAFF. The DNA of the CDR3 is TGTGCCAGTAGACCGACAGGAGGGAACACTGAAGCTTTCTTT.

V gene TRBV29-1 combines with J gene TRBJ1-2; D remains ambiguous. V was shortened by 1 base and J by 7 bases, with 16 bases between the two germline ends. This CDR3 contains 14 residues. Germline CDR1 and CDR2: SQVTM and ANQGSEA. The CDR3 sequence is CSVEGPGGYSGYTF. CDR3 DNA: TGCAGCGTTGAAGGTCCAGGTGGTTACTCTGGCTACACCTTC. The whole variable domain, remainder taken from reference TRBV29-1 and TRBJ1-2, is SAVISQKPSRDICQRGTSLTIQCQVDSQVTMMFWYRQQPGQSLTLIATANQGSEATYESGFVIDKFPISRPNLTFSTLTVSNMSPEDSSIYLCSVEGPGGYSGYTFGSGTRLTVV.

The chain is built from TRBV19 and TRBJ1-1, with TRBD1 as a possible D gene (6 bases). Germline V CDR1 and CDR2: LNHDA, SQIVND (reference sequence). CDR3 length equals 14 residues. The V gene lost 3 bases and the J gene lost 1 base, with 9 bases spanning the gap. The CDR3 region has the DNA TGTGCCAGTAGTATTCCCAGGGGGAACACTGAAGCTTTCTTT. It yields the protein CASSIPRGNTEAFF. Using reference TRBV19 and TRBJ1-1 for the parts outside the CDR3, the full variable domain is DGGITQSPKYLFRKEGQNVTLSCEQNLNHDAMYWYRQDPGQGLRLIYYSQIVNDFQKGDIAEGYSVSREKKESFPLTVTSAQKNPTAFYLCASSIPRGNTEAFFGQGTRLTVV.

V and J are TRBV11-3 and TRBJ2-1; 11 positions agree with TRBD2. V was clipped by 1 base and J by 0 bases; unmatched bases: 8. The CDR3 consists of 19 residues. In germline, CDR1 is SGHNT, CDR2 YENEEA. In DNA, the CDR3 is TGTGCCAGCAGCTTAGTTGGCCTAGCGGGGGGAAGCTCCTACAATGAGCAGTTCTTC. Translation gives CASSLVGLAGGSSYNEQFF.

CDR3 DNA sequence: TGTGCCAGCAGTTTATCGGCAGGGGGCACCCTAATTAAAAGTGAAGCTTTCTTT. Its translation: CASSLSAGGTLIKSEAFF. This chain uses TRBV27 with TRBJ1-1; TRBD1 aligns across 8 bases. J gave up 7 bases and V 0 bases, and 16 bases lay outside the gene matches. This CDR3 region has 18 residues. Germline V lookup: CDR1 MNHEY, CDR2 SMNVEV (reference sequence).

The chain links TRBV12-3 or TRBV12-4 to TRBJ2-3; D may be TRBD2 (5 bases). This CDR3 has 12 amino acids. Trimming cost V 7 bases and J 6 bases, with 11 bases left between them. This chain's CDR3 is CASTQLGDTQYF. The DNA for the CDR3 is TGTGCCAGCACTCAACTAGGGGATACGCAGTATTTT.

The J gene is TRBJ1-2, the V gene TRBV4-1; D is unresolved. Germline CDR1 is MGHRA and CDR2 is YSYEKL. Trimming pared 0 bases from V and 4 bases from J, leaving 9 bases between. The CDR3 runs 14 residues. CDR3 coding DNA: TGCGCCAGCAGCCAAGATCTGGCCTTCTATGGCTACACCTTC. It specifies CASSQDLAFYGYTF.

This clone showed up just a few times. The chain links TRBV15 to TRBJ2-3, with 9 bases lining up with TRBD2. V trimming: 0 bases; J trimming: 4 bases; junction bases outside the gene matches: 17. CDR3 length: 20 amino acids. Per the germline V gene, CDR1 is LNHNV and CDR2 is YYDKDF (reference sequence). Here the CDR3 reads CATSRDLGSAGGGAADTQYF. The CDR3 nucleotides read TGTGCCACCAGCAGAGATCTTGGGTCAGCGGGGGGAGGGGCGGCAGATACGCAGTATTTT.

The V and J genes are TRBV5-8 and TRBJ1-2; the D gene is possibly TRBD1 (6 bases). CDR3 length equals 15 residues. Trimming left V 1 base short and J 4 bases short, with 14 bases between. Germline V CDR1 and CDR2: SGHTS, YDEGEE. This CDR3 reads CASSLKAGAAYGYTF. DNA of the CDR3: TGTGCCAGCAGCTTGAAGGCGGGGGCCGCCTATGGCTACACCTTC.

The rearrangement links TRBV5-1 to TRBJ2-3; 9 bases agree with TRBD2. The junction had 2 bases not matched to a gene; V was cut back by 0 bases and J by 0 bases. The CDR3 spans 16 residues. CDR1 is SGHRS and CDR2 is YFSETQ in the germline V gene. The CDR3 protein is CASSLGSGGSTDTQYF. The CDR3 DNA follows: TGCGCCAGCAGCTTGGGCAGCGGGGGGAGCACAGATACGCAGTATTTT. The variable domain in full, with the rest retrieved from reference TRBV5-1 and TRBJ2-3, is KAGVTQTPRYLIKTRGQQVTLSCSPISGHRSVSWYQQTPGQGLQFLFEYFSETQRNKGNFPGRFSGRQFSNSRSEMNVSTLELGDSALYLCASSLGSGGSTDTQYFGPGTRLTVL.

The CDR3, as DNA: TGTGCCAGCAGCGTAGCCCCTTTAGCGGGGAACAAAAACATTCAGTACTTC. Its protein is CASSVAPLAGNKNIQYF. The chain recombines TRBV9 with TRBJ2-4; 8 nucleotides agree with TRBD2. CDR1 and CDR2 from the germline V gene are SGDLS and YYNGEE. The CDR3 spans 17 residues. The V gene end was trimmed by 0 bases and the J gene end by 3 bases; junction bases not matched to a gene: 8.

CDR3 region: CASSAGTSGGNEQFF. Written as DNA, the CDR3 is TGTGCCAGCAGCGCCGGGACTAGCGGGGGAAATGAGCAGTTCTTC. The chain carries TRBV2 and TRBJ2-1, with 14 bases lining up with TRBD2. CDR1 and CDR2 from the germline V gene are SNHLY and FYNNEI. V was pared by 6 bases and J by 7 bases, with 5 bases of the junction left unmatched. The length of the CDR3 is 15 residues.

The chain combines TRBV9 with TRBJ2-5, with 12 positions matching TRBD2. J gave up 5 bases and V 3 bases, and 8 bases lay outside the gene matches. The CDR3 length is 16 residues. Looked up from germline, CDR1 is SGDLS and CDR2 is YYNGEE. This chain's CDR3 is CASSEAPGLAGETQYF. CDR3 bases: TGTGCCAGCAGCGAGGCCCCTGGACTAGCGGGGGAGACCCAGTACTTC. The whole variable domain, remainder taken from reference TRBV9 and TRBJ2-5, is DSGVTQTPKHLITATGQRVTLRCSPRSGDLSVYWYQQSLDQGLQFLIQYYNGEERAKGNILERFSAQQFPDLHSELNLSSLELGDSALYFCASSEAPGLAGETQYFGPGTRLLVL.

This chain's CDR3 is CASSPTMGEGEQYF. The CDR3, as DNA: TGCGCCAGCAGCCCCACGATGGGGGAGGGTGAGCAGTACTTC. The chain is built from TRBV5-1 and TRBJ2-7; 7 bases match TRBD2. Germline values: CDR1 SGHRS, CDR2 YFSETQ. Trimming at V came to 4 bases and at J to 7 bases, leaving 11 bases not matched to a gene. CDR3 length: 14 residues.

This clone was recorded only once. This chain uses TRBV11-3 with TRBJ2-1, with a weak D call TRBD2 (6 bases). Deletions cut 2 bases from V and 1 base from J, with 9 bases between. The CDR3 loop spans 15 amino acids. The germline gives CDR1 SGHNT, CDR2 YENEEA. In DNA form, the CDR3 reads TGTGCCAGCAGCTTAATTGGGGGGTCCTACAATGAGCAGTTCTTC. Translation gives CASSLIGGSYNEQFF.